A selection of T cell receptor beta chains follows, all from one sample in a study of technical replicates of blood from a handful of donors. Clones were read by immunoSEQ multiplex PCR, and TCRdb kept only the in-frame ones, dropping some. The table has about 83,000 clones, around nine tenths seen once. Material for sequencing was T cells isolated from PBMCs. These receptors came from a human donor in good health. Each CDR3 is given without its conserved first and last residue. D genes are given only for firm matches. A clone size is listed for some rows: how often the clone was seen (once, few, many), or a class if it is expanded.

j_gene,abundance,v_gene,d_gene,CDR3aa
TRBJ1-2,.,TRBV27,.,ASSPLSGNYGYT
TRBJ2-5,once,TRBV19,.,ASKVSVHRETQY
TRBJ2-7,.,TRBV29-1,.,SASGETSEQY
TRBJ1-1,.,TRBV12-5,.,ASGSRANTEAF
TRBJ2-1,.,TRBV30,.,AWSVPISTGSDEQF
TRBJ2-7,.,TRBV25-1,.,ASGRTASTYEQY
TRBJ2-2,.,TRBV4-1,.,ASSPNRDPGTGELF
TRBJ1-1,.,TRBV2,.,ASRGRFMNTEAF
TRBJ1-2,.,TRBV7-9,TRBD1,ASSRPGTAFISGYT
TRBJ2-7,.,TRBV27,.,ASSSSYEQY
TRBJ2-3,.,TRBV5-1,.,ASSGGRQVGTDTQY
TRBJ2-3,.,TRBV2,TRBD2,ASTSLAGGPSLDTQY
TRBJ1-5,.,TRBV18,.,ASSPQGHNQPQH
TRBJ2-7,.,TRBV27,.,ASSFGQGLSSVEQY
TRBJ1-2,.,TRBV13,TRBD1,ASSLSTGAGGYT